The next 7 T cell receptor beta chains were all read from a single sample in a study of T cell repertoires in cytomegalovirus infection. MiXCR was run by TCRdb on the reads, yielding one entry per CDR3 protein. The table includes 450,000 to 650,000 distinct CDR3 sequences, 40% detected once. Their cognate antigens are unknown. The input for sequencing was cultured PBMCs, taken from culture after CMV antigen stimulation. These TCRs come from a human donor in good health (CMV status not recorded). Some clones in this sample may be carry-over from other donors' samples.

This clonotype was detected once. The rearrangement uses TRBV27 and TRBJ1-1; D remains ambiguous. The CDR3 loop spans 12 amino acids. Trimming removed 6 bases from V and 8 bases from J, with 13 bases in between. Germline CDR1 MNHEY, CDR2 SMNVEV (reference sequence). The CDR3 nucleotides read TGTGCCAGCAGCTCCCCGGTCTCCGAAGCTTTCTTT. Its protein product is CASSSPVSEAFF.

This clonotype turned up a few times. This chain links TRBV4-1 with TRBJ2-2, with 7 bases aligning to TRBD1. The CDR3 covers 16 residues. The ends lost 4 bases at V and 9 bases at J; junction bases unmatched: 14. Germline lookup yields CDR1 MGHRA and CDR2 YSYEKL. CDR3 region: CASSRLNRDRERELFF. In DNA form, the CDR3 reads TGCGCCAGCAGCCGCCTGAATCGAGACAGGGAGCGGGAGCTGTTTTTT.

This chain uses TRBV14 with TRBJ2-1; tentative D call: TRBD1 (7 bases). V was clipped by 6 bases and J by 7 bases, with 16 bases between them. CDR1 SGHDN and CDR2 FVKESK come from the germline V gene. CDR3 length: 14 amino acids. CDR3 loop: CASRRQGGLNEQFF. As DNA, the CDR3 is TGTGCCAGCAGAAGACAGGGAGGTTTGAATGAGCAGTTCTTC.

The chain couples TRBV7-2 to TRBJ1-1; D might be TRBD1 (6 bases). This CDR3 has 14 residues. Germline values: CDR1 SGHTA, CDR2 FQGNSA. Trimming took 5 bases from V and 7 from J, leaving 17 bases between them. The CDR3 protein is CASSPVYRVSEAFF. The CDR3 DNA follows: TGTGCCAGCAGCCCAGTTTACAGGGTTAGTGAAGCTTTCTTT.

The chain joins TRBV7-2 to TRBJ2-7, with D tentatively TRBD2 (5 bases). CDR1 is SGHTA, CDR2 FQGNSA, per germline. Trimming left V 7 bases short and J 2 bases short, with 18 bases between. The CDR3 spans 15 residues. CDR3 sequence reads: CASMQTRDPPYEQYF. Written as DNA, the CDR3 is TGTGCCAGCATGCAAACGAGGGATCCTCCCTACGAGCAGTACTTC.

V usage is TRBV19 and J usage is TRBJ2-5; TRBD2 agrees at 12 bases. The CDR3 extends over 16 amino acids. Unmatched junction bases numbered 11, after V lost 9 bases and J lost 3 bases. CDR1 and CDR2 from the germline V gene are LNHDA and SQIVND (reference sequence). The CDR3 DNA follows: TGTGCCAGCACCCCTAGCGGGAGGGGGATGAAAGAGACCCAGTACTTC. Residues: CASTPSGRGMKETQYF.

This sequence joins TRBV2 and TRBJ1-1, with a possible D match to TRBD1 (6 bases). CDR1 SNHLY and CDR2 FYNNEI come from the germline V gene. CDR3 size: 14 residues. The germline V and J ends were trimmed by 4 bases and 1 base, with 10 bases remaining between them. The CDR3 DNA follows: TGTGCCAGCAGTGTGGGACAAACGAACACTGAAGCTTTCTTT. Translated: CASSVGQTNTEAFF.